This is a list of T cell receptor beta chains from one sample in a study of tumor-infiltrating lymphocytes in primary liver carcinoma. MiXCR was run by TCRdb on the multiplex PCR reads, yielding one entry per CDR3 protein. The sample contains 300,000 to 350,000 distinct CDR3 sequences, around three fifths of which appear only once. Sequenced sample: peripheral blood. These TCRs come from a man aged 40-49 years with primary liver carcinoma and hepatitis B virus infection. CDR3s include the opening cysteine and the closing phenylalanine or tryptophan. D genes are given only for firm matches. Not every row has a clone size; where given, it reads once, few, many or a size class.

TGTGCCAGCATCCAAGAGGCGAGGCCTGCGGGTGAAAAACTGTCTTTT	CASIQEARPAGEKLSF	16	NA	TRBV4-2	TRBJ1-4	NA
TGTGCCAACAGCAAGTCCGGGATCCAAGAGACCCAGTACTTC	CANSKSGIQETQYF	14	NA	TRBV5-4	TRBJ2-5	NA
TGTACCAGCACCCCGGACCGGAGCACAGATACGCAGTATTTT	CTSTPDRSTDTQYF	14	NA	TRBV5-4	TRBJ2-3	NA
TGCGCCAGCAGCTTGGCGGGACAGGTGGATGGCTACACCTTC	CASSLAGQVDGYTF	14	TRBD1	TRBV5-1	TRBJ1-2	few
TGTGCCAGCAGGCGGACAGGGGATGGTGGCAATGAACAGTTCTTC	CASRRTGDGGNEQFF	15	TRBD1	TRBV11-2	TRBJ2-1	NA
TGCGCCAGCACCCAAGGACAGGGGTATGACTACACCTTC	CASTQGQGYDYTF	13	TRBD1	TRBV10-2	TRBJ1-2	NA
TGTGCCGGCGGCTCCGGGACAGGGGCTAAAGATGAGCAGATCTTC	CAGGSGTGAKDEQIF	15	TRBD1	TRBV11-2	TRBJ2-1	once
TGTGCCAGCAGCTTAACAGAGGTCTGGAACACTGAAGCTTCCTTT	CASSLTEVWNTEASF	15	NA	TRBV11-2	TRBJ1-1	once
TGTGCCAGTAGCCTCGTACTAACGGGCACCGGGGAGCTGTTTTTT	CASSLVLTGTGELFF	15	NA	TRBV11-2	TRBJ2-2	NA
TGTGCCAGCAGCTTAGAAAATAATTCACCCCTCCACTTT	CASSLENNSPLHF	13	NA	TRBV5-5	TRBJ1-6	few
TGTGCCAGCAGTCTACAGGGGGAACGCGTGAATGAAAAACTGTTTTTT	CASSLQGERVNEKLFF	16	TRBD1	TRBV12-3/TRBV12-4	TRBJ1-4	many
TGCGCCAGCAGTGAGGAGGGGGGAGTGCAGTACTTC	CASSEEGGVQYF	12	NA	TRBV10-1	TRBJ2-7	many
TGCGCCAGCAGCTTAAGCGGCGCGGACACTGAAGCTTTCTTT	CASSLSGADTEAFF	14	NA	TRBV5-1	TRBJ1-1	few
TGTGCCAGCACCCTAAGAGGGTATAGCAATCAGCCCCATCATTTT	CASTLRGYSNQPHHF	15	NA	TRBV6-1	TRBJ1-5	NA
TGTGCCATCAGTGAGAGGACCGATAATTCACCCCTCCACTTT	CAISERTDNSPLHF	14	NA	TRBV10-3	TRBJ1-6	few
TGTGCCAGCAGCGACCCCTCTCGGGGACAGCCGAGAAGTAATGAGCAGTTCTTC	CASSDPSRGQPRSNEQFF	18	TRBD1	TRBV25-1	TRBJ2-1	NA
TGTGCCAGACATCGACCCTCAGGCCAAGAGACCCAGTACTTC	CARHRPSGQETQYF	14	NA	TRBV6-1	TRBJ2-5	NA
TGTGCCAGCAGCGCGGGACTCCAAGAGAGCCAGTACTTC	CASSAGLQESQYF	13	NA	TRBV11-2	TRBJ2-5	NA
TGTGCTATCAGCTTAGAGTCGAATCTGTTGTCGGAGCAGTTCTTC	CAISLESNLLSEQFF	15	NA	TRBV11-2	TRBJ2-1	NA
TGTGCCAGCAGTGGCCGGGGACAAAATGAAAAACTGTTTTTT	CASSGRGQNEKLFF	14	NA	TRBV6-1	TRBJ1-4	NA
TGTGCCGGCAACCAAGAAGGGTCGATCACCGGGGAGCTGTTTTTT	CAGNQEGSITGELFF	15	NA	TRBV4-2	TRBJ2-2	NA
TGTGCCAGCAGCCCTTTTAGCGGGGCTTCCTACGTGCAGTACTTC	CASSPFSGASYVQYF	15	TRBD2	TRBV5-5	TRBJ2-7	NA
TGTGCCATCAGTGATCAGGGGCGATACAAAGAGCAGTTCTTC	CAISDQGRYKEQFF	14	NA	TRBV10-3	TRBJ2-1	NA
TGCGCCAGCAGCCTCGGGACAGGAGCCTACGAGCAGTACTTC	CASSLGTGAYEQYF	14	TRBD1	TRBV11-2	TRBJ2-7	many
TGTGCCAGCAGTTGGGACGGGGGCGAAAAACTGTTTTTT	CASSWDGGEKLFF	13	NA	TRBV6-5	TRBJ1-4	NA
TGTGCCAGCAGCCATCCGAGACTAGCTTACGAACAGTACTTC	CASSHPRLAYEQYF	14	TRBD2	TRBV5-6	TRBJ2-7	NA
TGTGCCAGCAGCCAAGAGTGGTGGCGGGAGACCGGGGGGCTGTTTTTT	CASSQEWWRETGGLFF	16	TRBD2	TRBV4-2	TRBJ2-2	NA
TGTGCCAGCAGTTACTCGACGTACGTCACTGAAGCTTTCTTT	CASSYSTYVTEAFF	14	NA	TRBV6-2/TRBV6-3	TRBJ1-1	once
TGTGCCAGAAGCTTGGGTGGAAACACCGGGGAGCTGTTTTTT	CARSLGGNTGELFF	14	NA	TRBV5-5	TRBJ2-2	NA
TGTGCCAGCAGCTTGGCCGGCGGTCGCACCGTGGAGCTCTTTTTT	CASSLAGGRTVELFF	15	NA	TRBV5-6	TRBJ2-2	NA